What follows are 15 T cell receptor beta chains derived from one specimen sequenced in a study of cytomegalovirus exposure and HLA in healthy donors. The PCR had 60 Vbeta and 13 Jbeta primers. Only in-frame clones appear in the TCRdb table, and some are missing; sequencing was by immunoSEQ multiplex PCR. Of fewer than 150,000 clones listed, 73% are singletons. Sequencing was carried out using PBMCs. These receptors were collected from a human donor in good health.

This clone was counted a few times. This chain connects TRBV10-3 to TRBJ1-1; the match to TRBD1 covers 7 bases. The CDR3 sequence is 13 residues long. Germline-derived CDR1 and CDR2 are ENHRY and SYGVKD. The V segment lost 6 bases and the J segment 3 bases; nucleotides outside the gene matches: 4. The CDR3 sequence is CAISDRADTEAFF. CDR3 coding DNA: TGTGCCATCAGCGACAGGGCAGACACTGAAGCTTTCTTT.

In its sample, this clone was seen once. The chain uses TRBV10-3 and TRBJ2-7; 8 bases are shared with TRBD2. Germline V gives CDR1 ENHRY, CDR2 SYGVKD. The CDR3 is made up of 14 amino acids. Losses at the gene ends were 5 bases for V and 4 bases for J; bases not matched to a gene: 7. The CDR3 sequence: CAISPSGGVYEQYF. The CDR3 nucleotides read TGTGCCATCAGTCCTTCGGGAGGGGTTTACGAGCAGTACTTC.

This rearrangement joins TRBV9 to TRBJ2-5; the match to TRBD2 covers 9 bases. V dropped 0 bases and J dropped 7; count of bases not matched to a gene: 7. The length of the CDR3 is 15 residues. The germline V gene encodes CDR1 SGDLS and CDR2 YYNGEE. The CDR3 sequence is CASSVGLAGEGTQYF. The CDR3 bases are TGTGCCAGCAGCGTAGGGTTAGCGGGAGAGGGGACCCAGTACTTC.

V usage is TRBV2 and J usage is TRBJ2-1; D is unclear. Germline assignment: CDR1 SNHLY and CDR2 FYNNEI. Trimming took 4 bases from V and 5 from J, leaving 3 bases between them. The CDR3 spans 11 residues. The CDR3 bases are TGTGCCAGCAGTGCTAACAATGAGCAGTTCTTC. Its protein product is CASSANNEQFF.

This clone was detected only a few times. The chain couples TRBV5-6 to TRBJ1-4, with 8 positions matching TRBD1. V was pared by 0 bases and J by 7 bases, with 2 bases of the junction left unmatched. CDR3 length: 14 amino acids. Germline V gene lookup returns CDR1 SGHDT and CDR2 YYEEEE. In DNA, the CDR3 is TGTGCCAGCAGCTTGGGGACAGGGACTGAAAAACTGTTTTTT. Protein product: CASSLGTGTEKLFF. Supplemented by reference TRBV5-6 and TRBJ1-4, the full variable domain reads DAGVTQSPTHLIKTRGQQVTLRCSPKSGHDTVSWYQQALGQGPQFIFQYYEEEERQRGNFPDRFSGHQFPNYSSELNVNALLLGDSALYLCASSLGTGTEKLFFGSGTQLSVL.

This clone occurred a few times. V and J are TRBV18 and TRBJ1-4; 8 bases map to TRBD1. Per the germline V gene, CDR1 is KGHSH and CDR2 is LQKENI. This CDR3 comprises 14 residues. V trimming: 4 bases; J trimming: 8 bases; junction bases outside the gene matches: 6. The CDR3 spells CASSLDRGSEKLFF. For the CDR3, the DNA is TGTGCCAGCTCACTCGACAGGGGATCGGAAAAACTGTTTTTT.

The CDR3 coding sequence is TGTGCCAGCAGTTACTCGGACAGGGGAAACGCACCTCGGTTCTTC. As protein: CASSYSDRGNAPRFF. The rearrangement links TRBV6-5 to TRBJ2-1; 9 bases map to TRBD1. Germline V gene sequence: CDR1 MNHEY, CDR2 SVGAGI. Trimming at V came to 0 bases and at J to 15 bases, leaving 12 bases not matched to a gene. The CDR3 runs 15 residues.

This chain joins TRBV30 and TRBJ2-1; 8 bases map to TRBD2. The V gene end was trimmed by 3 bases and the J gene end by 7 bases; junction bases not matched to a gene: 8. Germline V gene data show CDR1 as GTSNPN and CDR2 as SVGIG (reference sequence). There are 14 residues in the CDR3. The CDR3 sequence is CAWSSGSGVNEQFF. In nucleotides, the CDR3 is TGTGCCTGGAGCAGCGGGAGTGGTGTAAATGAGCAGTTCTTC.

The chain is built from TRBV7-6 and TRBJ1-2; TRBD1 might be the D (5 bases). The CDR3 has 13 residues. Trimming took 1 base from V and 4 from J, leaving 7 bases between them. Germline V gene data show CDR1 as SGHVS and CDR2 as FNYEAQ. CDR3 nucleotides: TGTGCCAGCAGCTTAGGTCAGGGCTATGGCTACACCTTC. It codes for CASSLGQGYGYTF.

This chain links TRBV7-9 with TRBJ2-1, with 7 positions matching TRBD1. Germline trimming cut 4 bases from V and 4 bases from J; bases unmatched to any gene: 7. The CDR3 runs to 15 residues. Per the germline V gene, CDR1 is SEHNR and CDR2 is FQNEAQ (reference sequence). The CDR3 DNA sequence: TGTGCCAGCAGCTCTGGGGACAGCAAGTACAATGAGCAGTTCTTC. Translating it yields CASSSGDSKYNEQFF. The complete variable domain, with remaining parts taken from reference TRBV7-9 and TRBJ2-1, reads DTGVSQNPRHKITKRGQNVTFRCDPISEHNRLYWYRQTLGQGPEFLTYFQNEAQLEKSRLLSDRFSAERPKGSFSTLEIQRTEQGDSAMYLCASSSGDSKYNEQFFGPGTRLTVL.

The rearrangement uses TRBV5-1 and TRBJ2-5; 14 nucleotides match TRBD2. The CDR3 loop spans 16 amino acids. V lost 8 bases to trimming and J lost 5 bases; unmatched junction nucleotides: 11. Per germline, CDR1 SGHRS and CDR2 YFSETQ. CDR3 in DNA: TGCGCCAGTAGATCTGGACTAGCGGGGGGCCGGGAGACCCAGTACTTC. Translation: CASRSGLAGGRETQYF.

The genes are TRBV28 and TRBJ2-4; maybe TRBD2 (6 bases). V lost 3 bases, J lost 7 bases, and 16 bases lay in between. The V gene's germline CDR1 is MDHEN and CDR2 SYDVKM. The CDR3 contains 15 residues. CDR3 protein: CASSFHVGGGNIQYF. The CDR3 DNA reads TGTGCCAGCAGTTTTCATGTCGGGGGTGGGAACATTCAGTACTTC.

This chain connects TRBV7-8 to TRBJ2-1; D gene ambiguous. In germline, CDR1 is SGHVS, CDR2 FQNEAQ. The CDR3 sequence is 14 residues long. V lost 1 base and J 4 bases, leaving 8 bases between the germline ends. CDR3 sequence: CASSLEPGYNEQFF. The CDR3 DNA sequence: TGTGCCAGCAGCTTAGAGCCGGGTTACAATGAGCAGTTCTTC.

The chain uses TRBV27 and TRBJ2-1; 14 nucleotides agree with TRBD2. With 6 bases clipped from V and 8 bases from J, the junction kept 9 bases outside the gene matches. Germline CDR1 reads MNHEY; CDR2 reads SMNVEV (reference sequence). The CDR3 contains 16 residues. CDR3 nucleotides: TGTGCCAGCAGCACCTCCGGGACTAGCGGGGGCCATGAGCAGTTCTTC. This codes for CASSTSGTSGGHEQFF.

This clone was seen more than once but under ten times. The CDR3 DNA follows: TGTGCCAGCAGCTCGAAAGGGGGAAGCTATGGCTACACCTTC. Its protein product is CASSSKGGSYGYTF. This chain joins TRBV5-4 and TRBJ1-2; D possibly corresponds to TRBD1 (6 bases). Trimming removed 3 bases from V and 4 bases from J, with 13 bases in between. This CDR3 has 14 amino acids. Germline values: CDR1 SGHNT, CDR2 YYREEE (reference sequence).